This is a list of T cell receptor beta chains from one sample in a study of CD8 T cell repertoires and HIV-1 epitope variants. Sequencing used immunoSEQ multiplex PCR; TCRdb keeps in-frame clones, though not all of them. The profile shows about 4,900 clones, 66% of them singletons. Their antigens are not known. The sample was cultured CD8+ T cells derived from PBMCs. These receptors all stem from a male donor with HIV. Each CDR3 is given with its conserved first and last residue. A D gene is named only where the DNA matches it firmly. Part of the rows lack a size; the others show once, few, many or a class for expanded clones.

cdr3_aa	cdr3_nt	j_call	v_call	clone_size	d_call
CASSLWPSGGQFF	TGTGCCAGCAGTTTATGGCCTAGCGGAGGGCAGTTCTTC	TRBJ2-1	TRBV27	once	TRBD2
CASSLSGRLSGANVLTF	TGTGCCAGCAGTTTATCGGGACGTCTCTCTGGGGCCAACGTCCTGACTTTC	TRBJ2-6	TRBV27	NA	NA
CASSVSSGTVSYEQYF	TGTGCCAGCAGTGTATCCTCCGGGACGGTGTCCTACGAGCAGTACTTC	TRBJ2-7	TRBV27	large	NA
CASSEGDWGGGELFF	TGTGCCAGCAGTGAAGGGGACTGGGGCGGCGGGGAGCTGTTTTTT	TRBJ2-2	TRBV25-1	NA	NA
CASSVIQGADTQYF	TGTGCCAGCAGCGTCATACAGGGGGCAGATACGCAGTATTTT	TRBJ2-3	TRBV5-6	NA	TRBD1
CASSLVRTGGGYEQYF	TGTGCCAGCAGTTTAGTGAGGACAGGGGGCGGGTACGAGCAGTACTTC	TRBJ2-7	TRBV2	NA	TRBD1
CASSLDTGGGQPQHF	TGTGCCAGCAGCTTGGATACAGGGGGCGGCCAGCCCCAGCATTTT	TRBJ1-5	TRBV5-5	once	TRBD1
CASSLAEGRNIQYF	TGTGCCAGCAGTTTAGCGGAGGGCAGAAACATTCAGTACTTC	TRBJ2-4	TRBV6-5	NA	NA
CASSYSSYNEQFF	TGTGCCAGCAGCTATAGCTCCTACAATGAGCAGTTCTTC	TRBJ2-1	TRBV2	NA	NA
CASSLSRNYEQYF	TGTGCCAGCAGCTTAAGCCGCAACTACGAGCAGTACTTC	TRBJ2-7	TRBV7-3	NA	NA
CASSLSGEQYF	TGTGCCAGCAGTCTTAGCGGTGAGCAGTACTTC	TRBJ2-7	TRBV14	NA	NA
CASSLGGGSGQPQHF	TGTGCCAGCAGCTTGGGAGGGGGGAGCGGACAGCCCCAGCATTTT	TRBJ1-5	TRBV5-6	NA	NA
CASSLDSGREADTQYF	TGTGCCAGCAGCTTAGACTCTGGGCGGGAGGCAGATACGCAGTATTTT	TRBJ2-3	TRBV7-6	NA	TRBD2
CASSTRQGSNDGYTF	TGTGCCAGCAGCACCCGACAGGGTAGTAACGATGGCTACACCTTC	TRBJ1-2	TRBV5-8	NA	TRBD1
CASSFAEYEQYF	TGTGCCAGCAGCTTCGCCGAGTACGAGCAGTACTTC	TRBJ2-7	TRBV5-6	NA	NA
CASSFIPDLDTQYF	TGTGCCAGCAGTTTTATTCCGGATCTAGATACGCAGTATTTT	TRBJ2-3	TRBV28	few	NA
CASSDLPPPYEQYF	TGTGCCAGCAGTGATCTGCCCCCTCCCTACGAGCAGTACTTC	TRBJ2-7	TRBV6-5	NA	NA
CASSSLGDSPLHF	TGTGCCAGCAGCTCATTAGGGGATTCACCCCTCCACTTT	TRBJ1-6	TRBV6-5	NA	NA
CASSYGGGEQYF	TGTGCCAGCAGTTACGGGGGGGGCGAGCAGTACTTC	TRBJ2-7	TRBV6-5	NA	TRBD2
CASSQDSSSPYEQYF	TGCGCCAGCAGCCAAGATTCGAGTTCCCCCTACGAGCAGTACTTC	TRBJ2-7	TRBV4-1	few	NA
CASSIGGGTTYEQYF	TGTGCCAGCAGCATAGGGGGCGGAACCACCTACGAGCAGTACTTC	TRBJ2-7	TRBV7-2	NA	TRBD1
CASSYSTTGLDSEAFF	TGTGCCAGCAGTTACTCGACAACAGGGCTTGATTCCGAAGCTTTCTTT	TRBJ1-1	TRBV6-5	NA	NA
CASSLRQEGHEQFF	TGTGCCAGCAGTCTCCGACAGGAAGGACATGAGCAGTTCTTC	TRBJ2-1	TRBV27	NA	NA
CASSPNPTVNSNQPQHF	TGCGCCAGCAGCCCTAACCCGACAGTAAATAGCAATCAGCCCCAGCATTTT	TRBJ1-5	TRBV5-1	few	NA
CASSYDSSLNEQFF	TGTGCCAGCAGTTACGACAGTTCCCTCAATGAGCAGTTCTTC	TRBJ2-1	TRBV6-5	NA	NA
CAWSWGAGEKLFF	TGTGCCTGGAGTTGGGGGGCAGGGGAAAAACTGTTTTTT	TRBJ1-4	TRBV30	NA	NA
CASSLNGGSNTEAFF	TGTGCCAGCAGCTTAAATGGGGGTTCCAACACTGAAGCTTTCTTT	TRBJ1-1	TRBV7-9	NA	NA
CASSSGSSSYEQYF	TGTGCCAGCAGTTCAGGTTCCAGCTCCTACGAGCAGTACTTC	TRBJ2-7	TRBV27	NA	NA
CASSQEGETNQPQHF	TGTGCCAGCAGCCAAGAAGGGGAAACCAATCAGCCCCAGCATTTT	TRBJ1-5	TRBV4-2	NA	NA
CASSVTGQGGHNEQFF	TGTGCCAGCAGCGTAACGGGACAGGGGGGGCACAATGAGCAGTTCTTC	TRBJ2-1	TRBV7-2	NA	TRBD1
CASSDSWGTEAFF	TGTGCCAGCAGCGATAGTTGGGGCACTGAAGCTTTCTTT	TRBJ1-1	TRBV7-9	NA	NA
CASSSNPDPIYGYTF	TGTGCCAGCAGCTCCAACCCGGACCCGATCTATGGCTACACCTTC	TRBJ1-2	TRBV7-9	NA	NA
CASSTGTSGYNEQFF	TGTGCCAGTAGTACCGGGACTAGCGGATACAATGAGCAGTTCTTC	TRBJ2-1	TRBV19	NA	TRBD2
CASSWTFALNTEAFF	TGTGCCAGCAGTTGGACCTTCGCCTTGAACACTGAAGCTTTCTTT	TRBJ1-1	TRBV6-5	NA	NA
CASSYGETQYF	TGTGCCAGCAGTTACGGGGAGACCCAGTACTTC	TRBJ2-5	TRBV6-5	once	NA
CASSPRDLLGNTEAFF	TGTGCCAGCTCACCCCGGGACCTATTAGGAAACACTGAAGCTTTCTTT	TRBJ1-1	TRBV18	NA	NA
CASSQEADMTYGYTF	TGTGCCAGCAGCCAAGAGGCAGATATGACCTATGGCTACACCTTC	TRBJ1-2	TRBV4-2	NA	NA
CASSLGLAGNIQYF	TGTGCCAGCAGTTTAGGGCTAGCGGGAAACATTCAGTACTTC	TRBJ2-4	TRBV28	NA	TRBD2
CASRLDGTYEQYF	TGTGCCAGCAGACTGGACGGTACCTACGAGCAGTACTTC	TRBJ2-7	TRBV7-9	NA	NA
CASSWRSYEQYF	TGTGCCAGCAGCTGGCGTTCCTACGAGCAGTACTTC	TRBJ2-7	TRBV7-9	NA	NA
CAWSGEVVGDTQYF	TGTGCCTGGAGTGGTGAGGTTGTTGGCGATACGCAGTATTTT	TRBJ2-3	TRBV30	NA	NA
CASSQDLGNEQFF	TGCGCCAGCAGCCAAGATTTAGGCAATGAGCAGTTCTTC	TRBJ2-1	TRBV4-1	NA	NA
CASTFLVAGADSMGQTNNEQFF	TGTGCCAGTACCTTCCTGGTAGCGGGGGCGGATTCTATGGGGCAGACGAACAATGAGCAGTTCTTC	TRBJ2-1	TRBV19	NA	TRBD2
CASSFDSVGTSGLYEQYF	TGTGCCAGCAGTTTCGATTCCGTAGGGACTAGCGGACTTTACGAGCAGTACTTC	TRBJ2-7	TRBV28	NA	TRBD2
CASSTLSGTYNEQFF	TGTGCCAGTAGTACCCTTAGCGGGACCTACAATGAGCAGTTCTTC	TRBJ2-1	TRBV19	NA	TRBD2